Below are 6 T cell receptor beta chains sequenced from a single sample in a study of shared clonotypes between healthy human individuals. The assay was immunoSEQ multiplex PCR, and TCRdb's table has in-frame clones only and misses some. This table has hundreds of thousands of clones, under 80% appearing once. Sequencing was carried out using memory CD4+ T cells sorted from blood. Subset specified: CD45RA-negative fraction. The receptors were gathered from a young woman in good health.

The rearrangement uses TRBV4-2 and TRBJ2-1, with 7 bases fitting TRBD2. V lost 0 bases, J lost 6 bases, and 8 bases stayed unmatched. Germline CDR1 LGHNA, CDR2 YNFKEQ. The length of the CDR3 is 16 residues. The CDR3 DNA reads TGTGCCAGCAGCCAAGATCTGCGGGAGTATTTCAATGAGCAGTTCTTC. As protein: CASSQDLREYFNEQFF.

Points on this clone: This same CDR3 is encoded by further DNA sequences in the sample. The rearrangement links TRBV5-1 to TRBJ2-1; D not resolved. V was clipped by 0 bases and J by 10 bases, with 11 bases between them. The CDR3 contains 13 residues. Germline V gives CDR1 SGHRS, CDR2 YFSETQ. The CDR3 bases are TGCGCCAGCAGCTTGGTAGGTAGCCGGGAGCAGTTCTTC. Translation gives CASSLVGSREQFF.

The chain carries TRBV25-1 and TRBJ2-2; TRBD1 aligns across 11 bases. Germline values: CDR1 MGHDK, CDR2 SYGVNS. This CDR3 is built from 14 residues. V shed 6 bases and J 4 bases; nucleotides not matched to a gene: 1. The CDR3 loop reads CASSGQGATGELFF. The CDR3 coding sequence is TGTGCCAGCAGCGGACAGGGGGCCACCGGGGAGCTGTTTTTT.

The genes are TRBV19 and TRBJ2-3, with TRBD2 matching 9 bases. The CDR3 sequence is 16 residues long. The J segment lost 2 bases and the V segment lost 6 bases, leaving 9 bases of the junction unmatched. The germline CDR1 and CDR2 sequences are LNHDA and SQIVND (reference sequence). CDR3 sequence (DNA): TGTGCCAGTAGAAGATGGTCTAGCGGGATCACAGATACGCAGTATTTT. It translates to CASRRWSSGITDTQYF.

On this clone: This is likely an artifact of a read error, given a far larger clone one base away. V is TRBV19 and J is TRBJ2-5; TRBD1 aligns across 8 bases. The CDR3 has 12 amino acids. The V and J ends lost 9 bases and 5 bases, in that order; junction bases with no gene match: 5. Germline loops: CDR1 LNHDA, CDR2 SQIVND (reference sequence). CDR3 in DNA: TGTGCCAGCAGGGGGCAATCGGAGACCCAGTACTTC. Amino acids: CASRGQSETQYF.

The chain couples TRBV5-1 to TRBJ1-2; 7 bases are shared with TRBD1. V shed 1 base and J 6 bases; nucleotides not matched to a gene: 9. Germline CDR1 and CDR2: SGHRS and YFSETQ. The CDR3 covers 15 residues. CDR3 bases: TGCGCCAGCAGCTTGTCCTGGGCAGGGGGTGATGGCTACACCTTC. It yields the protein CASSLSWAGGDGYTF. Together with reference TRBV5-1 and TRBJ1-2, the CDR3 gives the full variable domain: KAGVTQTPRYLIKTRGQQVTLSCSPISGHRSVSWYQQTPGQGLQFLFEYFSETQRNKGNFPGRFSGRQFSNSRSEMNVSTLELGDSALYLCASSLSWAGGDGYTFGSGTRLTVV.